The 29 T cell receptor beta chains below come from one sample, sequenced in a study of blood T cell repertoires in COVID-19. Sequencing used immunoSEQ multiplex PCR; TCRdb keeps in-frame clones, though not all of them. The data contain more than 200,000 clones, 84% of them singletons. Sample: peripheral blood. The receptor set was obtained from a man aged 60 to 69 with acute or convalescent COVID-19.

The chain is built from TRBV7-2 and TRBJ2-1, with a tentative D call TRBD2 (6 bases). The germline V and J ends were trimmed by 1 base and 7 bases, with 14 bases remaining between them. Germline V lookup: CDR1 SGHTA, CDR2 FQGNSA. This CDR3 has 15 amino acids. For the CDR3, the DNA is TGTGCCAGCAGCTTAGAAAGAGTTCGGGGGAATGAGCAGTTCTTC. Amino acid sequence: CASSLERVRGNEQFF.

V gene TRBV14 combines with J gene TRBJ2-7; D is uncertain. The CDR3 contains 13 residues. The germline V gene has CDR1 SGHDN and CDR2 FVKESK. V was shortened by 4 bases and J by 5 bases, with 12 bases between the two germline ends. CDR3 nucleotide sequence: TGTGCCAGCAGCCCCCTAGGCTACAACGAGCAGTACTTC. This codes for CASSPLGYNEQYF.

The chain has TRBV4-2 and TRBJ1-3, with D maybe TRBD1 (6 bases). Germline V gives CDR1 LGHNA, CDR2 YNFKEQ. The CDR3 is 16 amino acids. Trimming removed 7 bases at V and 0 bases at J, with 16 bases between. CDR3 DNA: TGTGCCAGCACCCCAGGACAGCCTAGCTCTGGAAACACCATATATTTT. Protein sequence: CASTPGQPSSGNTIYF.

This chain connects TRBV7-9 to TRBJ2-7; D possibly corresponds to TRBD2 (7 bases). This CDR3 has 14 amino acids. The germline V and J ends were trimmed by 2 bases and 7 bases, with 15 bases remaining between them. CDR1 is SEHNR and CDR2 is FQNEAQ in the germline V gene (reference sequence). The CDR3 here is CASSLSGGLPEQYF. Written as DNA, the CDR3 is TGTGCCAGCAGCTTATCGGGGGGCCTCCCAGAGCAGTACTTC.

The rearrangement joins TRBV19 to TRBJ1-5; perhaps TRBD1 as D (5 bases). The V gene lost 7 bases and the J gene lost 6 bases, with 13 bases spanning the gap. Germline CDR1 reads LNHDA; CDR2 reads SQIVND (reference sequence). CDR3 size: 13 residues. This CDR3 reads CASTLLGLQPQHF. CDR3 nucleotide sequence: TGTGCCAGTACCCTCTTGGGGCTTCAGCCCCAGCATTTT.

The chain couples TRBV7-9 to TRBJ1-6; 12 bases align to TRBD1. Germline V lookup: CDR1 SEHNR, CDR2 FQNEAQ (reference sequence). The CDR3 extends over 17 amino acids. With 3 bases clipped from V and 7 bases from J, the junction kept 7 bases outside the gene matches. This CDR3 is CASSFTGTGGLNSPLHF. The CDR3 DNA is TGTGCCAGCAGCTTTACCGGGACAGGGGGCTTGAATTCACCCCTCCACTTT.

CDR3 sequence (DNA): TGTGCCAGCAGCCCCCAATACAGGGCCAACTCTGGAAACACCATATATTTT. It is translated as CASSPQYRANSGNTIYF. This sequence joins TRBV5-5 and TRBJ1-3, with D maybe TRBD1 (6 bases). CDR1 SGHKS and CDR2 YYEKEE come from the germline V gene (reference sequence). This CDR3 is 17 amino acids long. The V end was cut by 4 bases, the J end by 0 bases, with 17 bases between.

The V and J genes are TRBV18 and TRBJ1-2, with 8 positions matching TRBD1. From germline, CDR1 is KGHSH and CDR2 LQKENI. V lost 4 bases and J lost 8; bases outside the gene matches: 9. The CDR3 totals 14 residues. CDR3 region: CASSRVQGAEGYTF. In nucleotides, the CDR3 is TGTGCCAGCTCACGAGTGCAGGGGGCCGAGGGCTACACCTTC.

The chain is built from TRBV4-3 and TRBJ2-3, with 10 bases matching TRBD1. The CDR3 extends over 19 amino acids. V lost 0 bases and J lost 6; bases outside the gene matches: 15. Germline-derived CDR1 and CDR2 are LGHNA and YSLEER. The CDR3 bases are TGCGCCAGCAGCCAAGATCCTGTCCCACTGACAGGGGGCCGGGATACGCAGTATTTT. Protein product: CASSQDPVPLTGGRDTQYF.

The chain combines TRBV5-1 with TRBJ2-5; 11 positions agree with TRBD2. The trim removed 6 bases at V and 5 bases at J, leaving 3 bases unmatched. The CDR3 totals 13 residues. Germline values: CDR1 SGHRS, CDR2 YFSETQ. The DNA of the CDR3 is TGCGCCAGCACGGTAGCGGGAGGGGAGACCCAGTACTTC. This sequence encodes CASTVAGGETQYF.

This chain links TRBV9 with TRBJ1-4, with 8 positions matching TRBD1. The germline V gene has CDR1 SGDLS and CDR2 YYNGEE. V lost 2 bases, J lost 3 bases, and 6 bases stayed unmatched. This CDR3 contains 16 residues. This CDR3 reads CASSVGRGRSNEKLFF. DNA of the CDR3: TGTGCCAGCAGCGTCGGCAGGGGGCGATCTAATGAAAAACTGTTTTTT.

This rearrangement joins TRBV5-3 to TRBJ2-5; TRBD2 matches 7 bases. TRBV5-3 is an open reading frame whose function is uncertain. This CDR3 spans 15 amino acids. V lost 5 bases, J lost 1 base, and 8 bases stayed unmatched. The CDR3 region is CARSTLAALQETQYF. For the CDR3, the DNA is TGTGCCAGAAGTACTCTAGCGGCCCTCCAAGAGACCCAGTACTTC.

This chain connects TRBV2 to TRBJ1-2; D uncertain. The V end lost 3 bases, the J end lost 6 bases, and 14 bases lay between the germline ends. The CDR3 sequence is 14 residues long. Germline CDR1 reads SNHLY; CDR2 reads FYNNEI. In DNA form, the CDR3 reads TGTGCCAGCAGTGATTCGGAGGGAGTCAATGGCTACACCTTC. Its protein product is CASSDSEGVNGYTF.

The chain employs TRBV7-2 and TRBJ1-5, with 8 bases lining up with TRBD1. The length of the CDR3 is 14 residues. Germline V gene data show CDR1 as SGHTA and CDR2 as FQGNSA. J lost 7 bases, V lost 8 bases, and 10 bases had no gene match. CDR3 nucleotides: TGTGCCAGCCGCCAAACAGGGGGAAGACAGCCCCAGCATTTT. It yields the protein CASRQTGGRQPQHF.

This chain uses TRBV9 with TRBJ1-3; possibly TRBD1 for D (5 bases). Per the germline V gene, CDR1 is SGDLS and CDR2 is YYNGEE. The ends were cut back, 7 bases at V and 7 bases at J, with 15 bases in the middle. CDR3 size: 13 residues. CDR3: CASGQEHRNTIYF. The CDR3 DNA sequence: TGTGCCAGCGGACAAGAGCACCGGAACACCATATATTTT.

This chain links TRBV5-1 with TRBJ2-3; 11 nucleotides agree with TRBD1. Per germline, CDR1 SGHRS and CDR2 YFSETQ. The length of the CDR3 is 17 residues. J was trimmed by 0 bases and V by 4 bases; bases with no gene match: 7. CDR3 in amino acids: CASSQRTGGPSTDTQYF. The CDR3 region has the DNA TGCGCCAGCAGCCAAAGGACAGGGGGCCCGAGCACAGATACGCAGTATTTT.

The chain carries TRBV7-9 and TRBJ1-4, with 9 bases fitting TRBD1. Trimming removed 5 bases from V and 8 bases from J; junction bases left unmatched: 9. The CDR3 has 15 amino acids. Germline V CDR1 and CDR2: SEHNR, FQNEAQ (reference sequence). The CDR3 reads CASSAYRGHSEKLFF. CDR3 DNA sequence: TGTGCCAGCAGCGCCTACAGGGGGCATTCCGAAAAACTGTTTTTT.

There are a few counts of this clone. The CDR3 reads CASSLSSGAGNTIYF. CDR3 bases: TGTGCCAGCAGCTTAAGTTCAGGGGCTGGAAACACCATATATTTT. This chain connects TRBV7-6 to TRBJ1-3, with D possibly matching TRBD1 (6 bases). The CDR3 is made up of 15 amino acids. V was trimmed by 2 bases and J by 2 bases, leaving 10 bases between them. Germline-derived CDR1 and CDR2 are SGHVS and FNYEAQ.

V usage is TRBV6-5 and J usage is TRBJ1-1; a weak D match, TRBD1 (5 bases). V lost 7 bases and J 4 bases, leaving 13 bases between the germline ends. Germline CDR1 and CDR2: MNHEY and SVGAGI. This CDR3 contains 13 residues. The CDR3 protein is CASTPRGTTEAFF. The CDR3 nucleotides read TGTGCCAGCACCCCTCGGGGGACCACTGAAGCTTTCTTT.

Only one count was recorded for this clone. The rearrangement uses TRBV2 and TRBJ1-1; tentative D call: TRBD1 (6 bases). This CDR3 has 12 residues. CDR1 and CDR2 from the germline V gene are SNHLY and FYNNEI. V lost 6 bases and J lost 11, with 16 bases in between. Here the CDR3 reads CASSGTGYEAFF. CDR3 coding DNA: TGTGCCAGCAGCGGAACAGGGTACGAGGCTTTCTTT. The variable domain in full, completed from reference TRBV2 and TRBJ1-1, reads EPEVTQTPSHQVTQMGQEVILRCVPISNHLYFYWYRQILGQKVEFLVSFYNNEISEKSEIFDDQFSVERPDGSNFTLKIRSTKLEDSAMYFCASSGTGYEAFFGQGTRLTVV.

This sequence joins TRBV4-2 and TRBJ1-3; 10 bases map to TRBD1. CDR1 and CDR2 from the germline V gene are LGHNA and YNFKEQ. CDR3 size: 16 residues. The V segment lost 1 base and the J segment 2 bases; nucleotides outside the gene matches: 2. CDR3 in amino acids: CASSQAGTGAGNTIYF. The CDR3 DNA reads TGTGCCAGCAGCCAAGCCGGGACAGGGGCTGGAAACACCATATATTTT.

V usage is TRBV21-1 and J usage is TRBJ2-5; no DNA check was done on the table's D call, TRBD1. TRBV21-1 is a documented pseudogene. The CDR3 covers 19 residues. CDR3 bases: TGTGCCAGCAGCAAAAGGCTCGGTAGGGGCTCATCCAATCAAGAGACCCAGTACTTC. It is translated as CASSKRLGRGSSNQETQYF.

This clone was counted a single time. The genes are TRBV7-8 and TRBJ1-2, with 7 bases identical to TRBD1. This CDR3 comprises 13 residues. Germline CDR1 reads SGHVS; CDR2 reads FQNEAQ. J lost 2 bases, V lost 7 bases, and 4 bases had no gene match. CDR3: CASTAQGNYGYTF. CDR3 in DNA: TGTGCCAGCACCGCACAGGGGAACTATGGCTACACCTTC.

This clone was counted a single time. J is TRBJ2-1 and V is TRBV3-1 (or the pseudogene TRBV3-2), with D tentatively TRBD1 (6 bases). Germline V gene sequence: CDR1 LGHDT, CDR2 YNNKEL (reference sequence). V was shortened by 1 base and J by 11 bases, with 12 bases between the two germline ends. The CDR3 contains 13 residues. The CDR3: CASSQVSGVQQFF. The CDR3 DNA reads TGTGCCAGCAGCCAAGTCTCAGGGGTGCAGCAGTTCTTC.

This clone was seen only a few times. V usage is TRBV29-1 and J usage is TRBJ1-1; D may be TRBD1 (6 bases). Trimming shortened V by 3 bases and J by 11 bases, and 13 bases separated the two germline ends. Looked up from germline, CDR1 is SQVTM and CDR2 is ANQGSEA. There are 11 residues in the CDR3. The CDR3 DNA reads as TGCAGCGTTGACCTTCACAGGGTGGCTTTCTTT. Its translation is CSVDLHRVAFF.

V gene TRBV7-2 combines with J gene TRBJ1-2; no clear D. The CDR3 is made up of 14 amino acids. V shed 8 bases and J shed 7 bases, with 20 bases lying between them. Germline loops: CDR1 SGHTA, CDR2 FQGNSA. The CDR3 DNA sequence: TGTGCCAGCGGGCCTTATCTATCGACAATTGGCTACACCTTC. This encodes CASGPYLSTIGYTF. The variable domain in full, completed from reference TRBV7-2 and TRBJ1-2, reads GAGVSQSPSNKVTEKGKDVELRCDPISGHTALYWYRQSLGQGLEFLIYFQGNSAPDKSGLPSDRFSAERTGGSVSTLTIQRTQQEDSAVYLCASGPYLSTIGYTFGSGTRLTVV.

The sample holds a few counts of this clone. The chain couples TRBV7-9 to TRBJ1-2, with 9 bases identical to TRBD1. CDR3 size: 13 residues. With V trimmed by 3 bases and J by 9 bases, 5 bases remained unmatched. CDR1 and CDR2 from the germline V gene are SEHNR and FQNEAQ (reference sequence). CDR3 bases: TGTGCCAGCAGCTTGGTACAGGGGGCGAGCTACACCTTC. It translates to CASSLVQGASYTF.

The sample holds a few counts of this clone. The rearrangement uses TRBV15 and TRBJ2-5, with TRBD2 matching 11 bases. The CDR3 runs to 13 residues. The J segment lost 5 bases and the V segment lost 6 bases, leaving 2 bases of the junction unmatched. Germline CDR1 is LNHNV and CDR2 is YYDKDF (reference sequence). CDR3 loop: CATRTSGVETQYF. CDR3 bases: TGTGCCACCAGGACTAGCGGGGTGGAGACCCAGTACTTC.

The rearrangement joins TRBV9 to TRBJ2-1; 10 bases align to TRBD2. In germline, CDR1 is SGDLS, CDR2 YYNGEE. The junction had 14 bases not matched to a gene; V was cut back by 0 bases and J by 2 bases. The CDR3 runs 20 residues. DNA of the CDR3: TGTGCCAGCAGCGTAGGGCTAGCGGGGGTTAAAACAAGGCCCTACAATGAGCAGTTCTTC. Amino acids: CASSVGLAGVKTRPYNEQFF.